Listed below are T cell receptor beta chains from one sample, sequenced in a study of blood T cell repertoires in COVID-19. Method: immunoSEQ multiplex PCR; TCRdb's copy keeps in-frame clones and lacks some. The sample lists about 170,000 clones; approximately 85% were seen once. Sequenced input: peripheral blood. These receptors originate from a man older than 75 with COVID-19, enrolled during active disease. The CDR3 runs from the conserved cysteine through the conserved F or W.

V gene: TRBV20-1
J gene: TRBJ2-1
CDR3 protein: CSAEPGFEQFF

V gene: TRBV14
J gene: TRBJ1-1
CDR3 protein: CASSQTDMKAFF

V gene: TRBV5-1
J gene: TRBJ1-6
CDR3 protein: CASSTGTVATSPLHF

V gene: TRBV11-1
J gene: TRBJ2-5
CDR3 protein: CASSSPGGWETQYF

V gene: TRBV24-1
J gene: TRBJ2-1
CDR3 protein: CATINIGYNEQFF

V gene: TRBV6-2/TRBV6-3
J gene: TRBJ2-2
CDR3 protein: CASSRTGESGELFF

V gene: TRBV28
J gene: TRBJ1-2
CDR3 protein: CASSSPRMAVACTF

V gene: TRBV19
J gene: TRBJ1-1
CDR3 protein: CASSIRQGAEAFF

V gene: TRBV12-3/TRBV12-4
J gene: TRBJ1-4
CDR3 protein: CASTKGAAEKLFF

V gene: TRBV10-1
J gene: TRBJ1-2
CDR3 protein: CASSGQGLYGYTF

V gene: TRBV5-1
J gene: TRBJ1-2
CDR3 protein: CASSSPGRRDRGYGYTF

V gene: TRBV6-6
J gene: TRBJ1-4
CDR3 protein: CASSYRDLDEKLFF

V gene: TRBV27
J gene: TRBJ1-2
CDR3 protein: CASRQQGAPGYTF

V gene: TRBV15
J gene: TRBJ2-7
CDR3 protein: CATSRGDRSYEQYF

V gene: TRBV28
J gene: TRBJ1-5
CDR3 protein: CASSSGGARYGGVPPQHF

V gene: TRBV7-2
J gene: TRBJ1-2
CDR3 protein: CASSLRGPYPQSGYGYTF

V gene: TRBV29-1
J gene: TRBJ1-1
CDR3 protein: CSVGAGKNTEAFF

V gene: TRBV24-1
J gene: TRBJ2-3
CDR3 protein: CATSDPGDSTDTQYF

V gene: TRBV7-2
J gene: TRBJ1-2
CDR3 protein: CASSFDSVDGYTF

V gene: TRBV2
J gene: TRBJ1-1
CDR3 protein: CASSQGENTEAFF

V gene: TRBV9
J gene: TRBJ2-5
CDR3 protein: CASSDGRGGETQYF

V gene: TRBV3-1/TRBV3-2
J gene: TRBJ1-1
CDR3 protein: CASSRYGEQAEAFF

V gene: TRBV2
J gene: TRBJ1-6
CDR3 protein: CASSHRTGGLYNSPLHF

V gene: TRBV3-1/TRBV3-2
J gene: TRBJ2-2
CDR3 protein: CASSQRGRRTAGTGELFF

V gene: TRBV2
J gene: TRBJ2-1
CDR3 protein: CASTRTSGGASDNEQFF

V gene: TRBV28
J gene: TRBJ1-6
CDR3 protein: CASRPGGVGNSPLHF

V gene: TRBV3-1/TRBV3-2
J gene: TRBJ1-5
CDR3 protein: CASSPRGSNQPQHF

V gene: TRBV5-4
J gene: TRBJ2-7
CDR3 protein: CASNPGQGYEQYF

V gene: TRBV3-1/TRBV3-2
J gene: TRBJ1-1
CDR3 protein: CASSQITGSEAFF

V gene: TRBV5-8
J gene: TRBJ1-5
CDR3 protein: CASSLAQDQPQHF

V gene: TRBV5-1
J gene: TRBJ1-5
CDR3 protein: CASSLAPDRSPQHF

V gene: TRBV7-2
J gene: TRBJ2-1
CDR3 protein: CASSPPGLAGGGQFF

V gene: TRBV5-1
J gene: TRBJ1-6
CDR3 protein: CASSFFQGAGNSPLHF

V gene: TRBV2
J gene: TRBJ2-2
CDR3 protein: CASEASGPAGTYTGELFF

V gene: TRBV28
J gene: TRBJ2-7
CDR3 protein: CASLRTGSPKGYEQYF

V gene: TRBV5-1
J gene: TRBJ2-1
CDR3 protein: CASSLTQGGSYNEQFF

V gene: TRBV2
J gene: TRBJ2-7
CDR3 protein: CASSRTSGGGSYEQYF

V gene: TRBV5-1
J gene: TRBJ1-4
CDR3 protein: CASRVGTGGGTNEKLFF

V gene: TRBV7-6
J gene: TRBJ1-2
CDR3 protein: CASSPGPNYGYTF

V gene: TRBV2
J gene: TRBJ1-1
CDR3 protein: CASSITGDGEAFF

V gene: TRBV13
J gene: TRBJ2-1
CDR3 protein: CASSPRRRGVQGQFF

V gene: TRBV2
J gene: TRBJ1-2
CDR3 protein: CASSEGVDIDYGYTF

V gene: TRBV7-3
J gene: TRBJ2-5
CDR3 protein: CASSLTDTKETQYF